Reported below is one T cell receptor beta chain. Seattle researchers signed up patients amid active infection and tracked them longitudinally. Per the original methods: Estimates of nucleated cell counts were drawn from the amplification of reference gene primers. Clones were read by immunoSEQ multiplex PCR, and TCRdb kept only the in-frame ones, dropping some. V, J and clone size were drawn from that table, and D and trimming were deduced from the DNA. The sample has roughly 160,000 clones, more than 75% seen once. The data stem from a study of blood T cell repertoires in COVID-19. Study-level information: COVID-19 samples, acute and convalescent, were from the United States, Italy and Spain. PBMCs, B-cell-depleted T cells, or T cells provided the cDNA or gDNA that made up the material.

The trim removed 2 bases at V and 4 bases at J, leaving 7 bases unmatched. The V gene's germline CDR1 is ENHRY and CDR2 SYGVKD. The CDR3 runs 15 residues. This chain joins TRBV10-3 and TRBJ2-5; 7 nucleotides match TRBD1. This TCR was sampled from a man between 60 and 75 years old with COVID-19, enrolled during active disease. Sequencing was done on a sample of peripheral blood. CDR3 DNA: TGTGCCATCAGTGAGCTGACAGGGATAGGAGAGACCCAGTACTTC. It encodes CAISELTGIGETQYF.